What follows are 9 T cell receptor beta chains derived from one specimen sequenced in a study of CD4 T cells in relation to SARS-CoV-2 and coronaviruses. Unexposed donor CD4+ T cells date from 2011-2018, before the COVID-19 pandemic. The cells were cultured for approximately ten days before CD4+ T cells were isolated. Their recognized antigens are unknown. Data came from immunoSEQ multiplex PCR; TCRdb stores just in-frame clones and leaves some out. The table lists about 18,000 clones, 81% of them singletons, with about 10% in the top ten. The sample comprised CD4+ T cells from PBMCs, cultured in vitro. These receptors all stem from a human donor in good health.

The CDR3 loop reads CASSILGEGSTTQPQHF. The CDR3 DNA reads as TGTGCCAGTAGTATACTCGGTGAGGGAAGTACTACTCAGCCCCAGCATTTT. The V and J genes are TRBV19 and TRBJ1-5; D gene uncertain. Trimming left V 2 bases short and J 6 bases short, with 20 bases between. The CDR3 consists of 17 residues. CDR1 LNHDA and CDR2 SQIVND come from the germline V gene (reference sequence).

This clone was picked up one time. This chain links TRBV24-1 with TRBJ2-7, with TRBD1 identical over 10 bases. The CDR3 has 15 amino acids. CDR1 is KGHDR, CDR2 SFDVKD, per germline. J lost 5 bases, V lost 4 bases, and 7 bases had no gene match. As DNA, the CDR3 is TGTGCCACCAGTGACTCCGGGACAGGGGAGAACGAGCAGTACTTC. Translated: CATSDSGTGENEQYF.

The DNA for the CDR3 is TGTGCCAGCAGCTCCGGGACCACTCCTCGAGCTTTCTTT. It yields the protein CASSSGTTPRAFF. This chain uses TRBV3-1 (or the pseudogene TRBV3-2) with TRBJ1-1; a possible D gene is TRBD1 (5 bases). The CDR3 sequence is 13 residues long. CDR1 is LGHDT, CDR2 YNNKEL, per germline (reference sequence). Deletions cut 5 bases from V and 10 bases from J, with 17 bases between.

The chain links TRBV3-1 (or the pseudogene TRBV3-2) to TRBJ1-2; weak D call: TRBD1 (5 bases). V was cut by 6 bases and J by 5 bases, with 16 bases left in between. The CDR3 runs 14 residues. CDR1 is LGHDT and CDR2 is YNNKEL in the germline V gene (reference sequence). The CDR3, as DNA: TGTGCCAGCAGATCCTTGGGGGAGCTTTATGGCTACACCTTC. This gives the protein CASRSLGELYGYTF.

In nucleotides, the CDR3 is TGTGCCAGTAGGGGGTGGGATGGCAATCAGCCCCAGCATTTT. Residues: CASRGWDGNQPQHF. V gene TRBV19 combines with J gene TRBJ1-5; D unresolved. Germline-derived CDR1 and CDR2 are LNHDA and SQIVND (reference sequence). Deletions cut 6 bases from V and 2 bases from J, with 11 bases between. The CDR3 is made up of 14 amino acids.

This chain links TRBV19 with TRBJ1-2; no clear D. Germline-derived CDR1 and CDR2 are LNHDA and SQIVND (reference sequence). The CDR3 runs to 15 residues. Trimming left V 6 bases short and J 3 bases short, with 17 bases between. For the CDR3, the DNA is TGTGCCAGTAGCTCCCCTGGGGAAGCTCACTATGGCTACACCTTC. Its translation: CASSSPGEAHYGYTF. The complete variable domain, with remaining parts taken from reference TRBV19 and TRBJ1-2, reads DGGITQSPKYLFRKEGQNVTLSCEQNLNHDAMYWYRQDPGQGLRLIYYSQIVNDFQKGDIAEGYSVSREKKESFPLTVTSAQKNPTAFYLCASSSPGEAHYGYTFGSGTRLTVV.

A few counts support this clone. V gene TRBV4-2 combines with J gene TRBJ2-7; the match to TRBD1 covers 9 bases. This CDR3 region has 15 residues. Germline V gene data show CDR1 as LGHNA and CDR2 as YNFKEQ. The V segment lost 3 bases and the J segment 3 bases; nucleotides outside the gene matches: 6. CDR3 nucleotides: TGTGCCAGCAGCCAGCCGGGACAGGGAGACTACGAGCAGTACTTC. Residues: CASSQPGQGDYEQYF.

The genes are TRBV2 and TRBJ2-1, with TRBD1 matching over 7 bases. CDR3 length: 13 residues. CDR1 is SNHLY, CDR2 FYNNEI, per germline. V was clipped by 4 bases and J by 5 bases; unmatched bases: 2. CDR3 sequence (DNA): TGTGCCAGCAGTGCGGACAGGCACAATGAGCAGTTCTTC. Its protein is CASSADRHNEQFF.

This chain links TRBV9 with TRBJ2-5; weak D call: TRBD1 (6 bases). The CDR3 is 15 amino acids. Germline V gene lookup returns CDR1 SGDLS and CDR2 YYNGEE. Between the trimmed V and J ends, which lost 0 bases and 4 bases, there was a span of 13 bases. CDR3 nucleotide sequence: TGTGCCAGCAGCGTAGATGGATGGGGGCGAGAGACCCAGTACTTC. Protein sequence: CASSVDGWGRETQYF.